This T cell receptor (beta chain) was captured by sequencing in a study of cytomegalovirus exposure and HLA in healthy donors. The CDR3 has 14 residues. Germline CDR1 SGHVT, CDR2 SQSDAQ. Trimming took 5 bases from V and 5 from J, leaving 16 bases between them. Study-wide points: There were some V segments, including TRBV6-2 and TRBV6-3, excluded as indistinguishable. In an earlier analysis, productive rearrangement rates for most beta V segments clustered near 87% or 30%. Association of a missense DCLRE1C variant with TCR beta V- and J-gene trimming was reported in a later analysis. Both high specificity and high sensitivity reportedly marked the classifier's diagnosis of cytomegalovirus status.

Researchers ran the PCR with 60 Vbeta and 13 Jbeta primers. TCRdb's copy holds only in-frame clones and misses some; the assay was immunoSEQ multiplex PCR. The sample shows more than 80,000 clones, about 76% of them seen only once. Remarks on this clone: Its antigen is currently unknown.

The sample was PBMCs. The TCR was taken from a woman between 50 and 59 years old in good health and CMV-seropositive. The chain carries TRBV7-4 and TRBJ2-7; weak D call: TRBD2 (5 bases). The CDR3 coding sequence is TGTGCCAGCAGCACGAAACTAGTTACCCACGAGCAGTACTTC. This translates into CASSTKLVTHEQYF.